What follows are 6 T cell receptor beta chains derived from one specimen sequenced in a study of blood T cell repertoires in COVID-19. Produced via immunoSEQ multiplex PCR; TCRdb's table is partial and in-frame only. The sample lists 130,000 to 150,000 clones; approximately 91% were seen once. Sequencing input: peripheral blood. The receptors come from a man in his fifties with active or convalescent COVID-19.

The genes are TRBV14 and TRBJ2-2; 11 bases are shared with TRBD2. Per the germline V gene, CDR1 is SGHDN and CDR2 is FVKESK. V was pared by 5 bases and J by 5 bases, with 7 bases of the junction left unmatched. The CDR3 has 16 residues. The CDR3 sequence is CASSRVAGGPTGELFF. CDR3 nucleotide sequence: TGTGCCAGCAGCAGAGTAGCGGGAGGGCCAACCGGGGAGCTGTTTTTT. The complete variable domain, with remaining parts taken from reference TRBV14 and TRBJ2-2, reads EAGVTQFPSHSVIEKGQTVTLRCDPISGHDNLYWYRRVMGKEIKFLLHFVKESKQDESGMPNNRFLAERTGGTYSTLKVQPAELEDSGVYFCASSRVAGGPTGELFFGEGSRLTVL.

The chain carries TRBV6-1 and TRBJ2-7, with 12 bases lining up with TRBD2. V lost 1 base to trimming and J lost 4 bases; unmatched junction nucleotides: 5. The CDR3 is 16 amino acids. The germline V gene has CDR1 MNHNS and CDR2 SASEGT. Here the CDR3 DNA reads TGTGCCAGCAGTGAAGTACCTAGCGGGAGGGGGTACGAGCAGTACTTC. Residues: CASSEVPSGRGYEQYF.

J is TRBJ1-4 and V is TRBV28, with a possible D match to TRBD1 (5 bases). Trimming took off 6 bases at V and 5 bases at J, with 22 bases between the two ends. The CDR3 runs to 17 residues. Germline CDR1 is MDHEN and CDR2 is SYDVKM. As DNA, the CDR3 is TGTGCCAGCAGGTCTGGAATGTTCGGACAAACGAATGAAAAACTGTTTTTT. This gives the protein CASRSGMFGQTNEKLFF.

This chain joins TRBV30 and TRBJ1-2, with unresolved D. V was cut by 2 bases and J by 4 bases, with 11 bases left in between. CDR3 size: 13 residues. Germline values: CDR1 GTSNPN, CDR2 SVGIG (reference sequence). The CDR3 protein is CAWSQDYSYGYTF. The CDR3 DNA sequence: TGTGCCTGGAGTCAGGATTATAGCTATGGCTACACCTTC.

This chain joins TRBV7-9 and TRBJ2-7; 9 bases fit TRBD2. The CDR3 is 15 residues long. V shed 1 base and J 0 bases; nucleotides not matched to a gene: 1. Germline CDR1 and CDR2: SEHNR and FQNEAQ (reference sequence). CDR3 amino acids: CASSLGLAVSYEQYF. The CDR3 DNA sequence: TGTGCCAGCAGCTTAGGACTAGCGGTCTCCTACGAGCAGTACTTC.

This rearrangement joins TRBV7-9 to TRBJ1-2, with D hard to call. CDR3 length equals 14 residues. Germline loops: CDR1 SEHNR, CDR2 FQNEAQ (reference sequence). V shed 1 base and J shed 2 bases, with 8 bases lying between them. CDR3 sequence (DNA): TGTGCCAGCAGCTTAGACAGATTGAACTATGGCTACACCTTC. Protein product: CASSLDRLNYGYTF.